Below are 29 T cell receptor beta chains sequenced from a single sample in a study of T cell repertoires in cytomegalovirus infection. TCRdb recomputed calls from the reads with MiXCR, one row per CDR3 protein. The sample holds some 900,000 distinct CDR3 sequences, 32% seen once. For these TCRs, the target antigens are not known. Material: cultured CD8+ T cells from PBMCs, obtained from culture after CMV antigen stimulation. These receptors all stem from a human donor in good health (CMV status not recorded). Some clones in this sample may be carry-over from other donors' samples.

The sample holds many counts of this clonotype. V usage is TRBV12-3 or TRBV12-4 and J usage is TRBJ2-1, with 10 nucleotides matching TRBD2. V lost 1 base and J lost 3; bases outside the gene matches: 3. The CDR3 has 16 residues. The CDR3 DNA sequence: TGTGCCAGCAGTTTAGGGCTAGCGGGGGACTACAATGAGCAGTTCTTC. Translated, it gives CASSLGLAGDYNEQFF.

This clonotype has only a few counts. The rearrangement links TRBV10-3 to TRBJ2-2; 12 bases are a match to TRBD2. This CDR3 region has 20 residues. The germline gives CDR1 ENHRY, CDR2 SYGVKD. The V gene end was trimmed by 3 bases and the J gene end by 0 bases; junction bases not matched to a gene: 11. This chain's CDR3 is CAISDFGLAGLVTNTGELFF. The CDR3 nucleotides read TGTGCCATCAGTGACTTCGGACTAGCGGGGCTTGTTACGAACACCGGGGAGCTGTTTTTT.

This clonotype occurred a few times. The chain is built from TRBV7-9 and TRBJ2-5, with D tentatively TRBD1 (5 bases). The CDR3 contains 18 residues. CDR1 and CDR2 (germline): SEHNR, FQNEAQ (reference sequence). V was cut by 2 bases and J by 3 bases, with 22 bases left in between. CDR3 coding DNA: TGTGCCAGCAGCTTATACGGACAAATAATCTTTTCTGAAGAGACCCAGTACTTC. As protein: CASSLYGQIIFSEETQYF. Full variable domain (missing parts from reference TRBV7-9 and TRBJ2-5): DTGVSQNPRHKITKRGQNVTFRCDPISEHNRLYWYRQTLGQGPEFLTYFQNEAQLEKSRLLSDRFSAERPKGSFSTLEIQRTEQGDSAMYLCASSLYGQIIFSEETQYFGPGTRLLVL.

The chain is built from TRBV6-5 and TRBJ1-2, with D unresolved. V was cut by 7 bases and J by 3 bases, with 15 bases left in between. The germline gives CDR1 MNHEY, CDR2 SVGAGI. CDR3 length: 14 residues. CDR3 nucleotides: TGTGCCAGCACCAAGTCCCCCCTCTACTATGGCTACACCTTC. Translating gives CASTKSPLYYGYTF.

This clonotype has a handful of counts. The rearrangement uses TRBV6-5 and TRBJ2-7; D not certain. The V and J ends lost 4 bases and 1 base respectively, with 11 bases between them. The length of the CDR3 is 14 residues. Germline V gene sequence: CDR1 MNHEY, CDR2 SVGAGI. CDR3 nucleotide sequence: TGTGCCAGCAGTTCGCCGATGGGGTCCTACGAGCAGTACTTC. Its translation is CASSSPMGSYEQYF.

The chain is built from TRBV5-6 and TRBJ1-5, with a weak D call TRBD1 (6 bases). Germline loops: CDR1 SGHDT, CDR2 YYEEEE. Trimming shortened V by 0 bases and J by 1 base, and 8 bases separated the two germline ends. The CDR3 is 15 amino acids. The CDR3 protein is CASSLAGQSNQPQHF. CDR3 DNA: TGTGCCAGCAGCTTGGCGGGACAAAGCAATCAGCCCCAGCATTTT. Using reference TRBV5-6 and TRBJ1-5 for the parts outside the CDR3, the full variable domain is DAGVTQSPTHLIKTRGQQVTLRCSPKSGHDTVSWYQQALGQGPQFIFQYYEEEERQRGNFPDRFSGHQFPNYSSELNVNALLLGDSALYLCASSLAGQSNQPQHFGDGTRLSIL.

Ten or more counts support this clonotype. This sequence joins TRBV7-8 and TRBJ1-2; a possible D gene is TRBD1 (6 bases). Per germline, CDR1 SGHVS and CDR2 FQNEAQ. CDR3 length equals 16 residues. Between the trimmed V and J ends, which lost 2 bases and 3 bases, there was a span of 16 bases. CDR3 nucleotides: TGTGCCAGCAGCTTACGGGGGCTTAGACCCGACTATGGCTACACCTTC. This sequence encodes CASSLRGLRPDYGYTF.

The V and J genes are TRBV7-9 and TRBJ1-1; D gene ambiguous. Germline values: CDR1 SEHNR, CDR2 FQNEAQ (reference sequence). The CDR3 runs to 17 residues. Trimming removed 1 base at V and 4 bases at J, with 19 bases between. In nucleotides, the CDR3 is TGTGCCAGCAGCTTAGAGGTGGGGTACTTAGAAAGCACTGAAGCTTTCTTT. It codes for CASSLEVGYLESTEAFF.

Only a few counts were recorded for this clonotype. The rearrangement links TRBV2 to TRBJ2-7; maybe TRBD2 (5 bases). CDR3 length: 16 residues. The V end lost 3 bases, the J end lost 4 bases, and 19 bases lay between the germline ends. Per the germline V gene, CDR1 is SNHLY and CDR2 is FYNNEI. The CDR3 DNA reads TGTGCCAGCAGTGATAGATCCGGACGGGATTCTTACGAGCAGTACTTC. It specifies CASSDRSGRDSYEQYF.

This chain uses TRBV6-5 with TRBJ1-4; the D is unclear. CDR1 and CDR2 from the germline V gene are MNHEY and SVGAGI. The CDR3 runs to 13 residues. Trimming removed 4 bases from V and 8 bases from J, with 11 bases in between. DNA of the CDR3: TGTGCCAGCAGTTCCGTCTTTTGGGAAAAACTGTTTTTT. Its translation: CASSSVFWEKLFF.

The chain has TRBV29-1 and TRBJ2-5; D possibly corresponds to TRBD2 (6 bases). The germline gives CDR1 SQVTM, CDR2 ANQGSEA. Trimming pared 0 bases from V and 3 bases from J, leaving 11 bases between. The CDR3 runs to 14 residues. In nucleotides, the CDR3 is TGCAGCGTTGAAGAGAGACTAGGAAAAGAGACCCAGTACTTC. Its translation is CSVEERLGKETQYF.

About this clonotype itself: A much larger clone differs from this one at a single base, so this may be a read error. This chain connects TRBV7-6 to TRBJ2-3; 16 bases map to TRBD2. Germline V gives CDR1 SGHVS, CDR2 FNYEAQ. This CDR3 is 20 amino acids long. The CDR3: CASSLAPGLAGGSGTDTRYF. CDR3 nucleotides: TGTGCCAGCAGCTTAGCTCCGGGACTAGCGGGGGGGTCAGGCACAGATACGCGGTATTTT.

The chain is built from TRBV20-1 and TRBJ1-2; D remains unclear. CDR1 and CDR2 (germline): DFQATT, SNEGSKA (reference sequence). This CDR3 contains 13 residues. The V end was cut by 6 bases, the J end by 3 bases, with 14 bases between. CDR3 region: CSAATRGDYGYTF. The CDR3 DNA reads TGCAGTGCGGCGACTCGGGGAGACTATGGCTACACCTTC.

The chain has TRBV29-1 and TRBJ2-7; TRBD1 aligns across 8 bases. The CDR3 sequence is 16 residues long. Germline lookup yields CDR1 SQVTM and CDR2 ANQGSEA. Trimming at V came to 1 base and at J to 0 bases, leaving 8 bases not matched to a gene. The CDR3 DNA follows: TGCAGCGTTGAAGGTTCTCAGGGGGCTACCTCCTACGAGCAGTACTTC. This sequence encodes CSVEGSQGATSYEQYF.

V usage is TRBV6-1 and J usage is TRBJ1-1, with D uncertain. The germline V gene has CDR1 MNHNS and CDR2 SASEGT. V lost 6 bases and J lost 7, with 18 bases in between. The CDR3 has 14 amino acids. CDR3: CASRYGSGDYEAFF. In nucleotides, the CDR3 is TGTGCCAGCAGGTACGGGTCCGGAGATTATGAAGCTTTCTTT.

A few counts support this clonotype. This sequence joins TRBV5-6 and TRBJ2-7, with a possible D match to TRBD1 (6 bases). This CDR3 region has 14 residues. CDR1 is SGHDT, CDR2 YYEEEE, per germline. The ends were cut back, 4 bases at V and 7 bases at J, with 18 bases in the middle. CDR3 amino acids: CASSGTPGRVEQYF. CDR3 nucleotide sequence: TGTGCCAGCAGCGGGACACCCGGTAGGGTTGAGCAGTACTTC.

V and J are TRBV12-3 or TRBV12-4 and TRBJ2-7; 8 positions agree with TRBD1. The better agreement between TRBJ2-1 and the DNA end casts doubt on the J call. The CDR3 spans 15 residues. The CDR3 sequence: CASSPDRGWLNEQFF. As DNA, the CDR3 is TGTGCCAGCAGTCCTGACAGGGGCTGGTTAAACGAGCAGTTCTTC.

This clonotype has a count of ten or more. The gene calls are TRBV12-3 or TRBV12-4 and TRBJ1-5, with TRBD1 as a possible D gene (5 bases). Trimming took 3 bases from V and 5 from J, leaving 11 bases between them. The CDR3 runs to 14 residues. Here the CDR3 reads CASSFGKGHQPQHF. DNA for the CDR3: TGTGCCAGCAGTTTCGGGAAGGGGCATCAGCCCCAGCATTTT.

The rearrangement links TRBV19 to TRBJ1-1; possibly TRBD1 for D (6 bases). Germline CDR1 and CDR2: LNHDA and SQIVND (reference sequence). V dropped 3 bases and J dropped 5 bases, with 13 bases sitting between them. The CDR3 spans 14 residues. DNA of the CDR3: TGTGCCAGTAGTATTGCGGGGGCAGGGACTGAAGCTTTCTTT. Amino acid sequence: CASSIAGAGTEAFF.

This clonotype came up many times. The chain joins TRBV7-9 to TRBJ2-1, with D unresolved. V was clipped by 5 bases and J by 3 bases, with 8 bases between them. Germline CDR1 reads SEHNR; CDR2 reads FQNEAQ (reference sequence). The CDR3 sequence is 13 residues long. The CDR3 region is CASSPDLYNEQFF. DNA of the CDR3: TGTGCCAGCAGCCCGGACCTCTACAATGAGCAGTTCTTC.

V usage is TRBV29-1 and J usage is TRBJ1-1, with D possibly TRBD1 on 5 matching bases. The V and J ends lost 3 bases and 1 base respectively, with 12 bases between them. CDR3 length equals 14 residues. From germline, CDR1 is SQVTM and CDR2 ANQGSEA. CDR3 protein: CSVDREGTNTEAFF. The CDR3 nucleotides are TGCAGCGTTGATAGGGAAGGGACGAACACTGAAGCTTTCTTT.

The chain joins TRBV7-2 to TRBJ2-7; D remains unclear. Germline V CDR1 and CDR2: SGHTA, FQGNSA. The V end was cut by 1 base, the J end by 6 bases, with 13 bases between. The CDR3 spans 14 residues. For the CDR3, the DNA is TGTGCCAGCAGCTTAGTGGTCCGGGCTGGCGAGCAGTACTTC. It encodes CASSLVVRAGEQYF.

The gene calls are TRBV12-3 or TRBV12-4 and TRBJ2-7; 8 bases map to TRBD2. V dropped 5 bases and J dropped 3; count of bases not matched to a gene: 9. The length of the CDR3 is 15 residues. DNA of the CDR3: TGTGCCAGCAGTCCCCGGGAGGGAGGGATCTACGAGCAGTACTTC. Protein: CASSPREGGIYEQYF.

V usage is TRBV27 and J usage is TRBJ1-1, with D maybe TRBD1 (5 bases). CDR1 MNHEY and CDR2 SMNVEV come from the germline V gene (reference sequence). The CDR3 sequence is 15 residues long. V lost 3 bases, J lost 2 bases, and 13 bases lay in between. The CDR3 is CASSFGGPHNTEAFF. The CDR3 nucleotides are TGTGCCAGCAGTTTTGGGGGACCCCACAACACTGAAGCTTTCTTT.

The J gene is TRBJ1-5, the V gene TRBV28, with 7 bases identical to TRBD1. In germline, CDR1 is MDHEN, CDR2 SYDVKM. This CDR3 has 18 amino acids. The ends lost 5 bases at V and 1 base at J; junction bases unmatched: 14. CDR3 DNA: TGTGCCAGCAGTACCCCGGACAGGACAAAAAGAAGCAATCAGCCCCAGCATTTT. Residues: CASSTPDRTKRSNQPQHF.

This clonotype was counted a few times. This chain connects TRBV7-9 to TRBJ2-1; D call uncertain. V dropped 5 bases and J dropped 8 bases, with 13 bases sitting between them. The CDR3 has 13 amino acids. Germline V gene lookup returns CDR1 SEHNR and CDR2 FQNEAQ (reference sequence). The CDR3 region is CASSTQVGDEQFF. The CDR3 DNA sequence: TGTGCCAGCAGCACCCAGGTAGGAGATGAGCAGTTCTTC.

The chain links TRBV4-1 to TRBJ1-1; D is ambiguous. CDR1 and CDR2 (germline): MGHRA, YSYEKL. V lost 0 bases, J lost 5 bases, and 10 bases lay in between. The CDR3 extends over 14 amino acids. The DNA for the CDR3 is TGCGCCAGCAGCCAAGATCAATCGTGGACTGAAGCTTTCTTT. Encoded protein: CASSQDQSWTEAFF.

The J gene is TRBJ2-1, the V gene TRBV7-6, with D maybe TRBD2 (5 bases). V was trimmed by 5 bases and J by 3 bases, leaving 8 bases between them. Germline CDR1 SGHVS, CDR2 FNYEAQ. This CDR3 contains 13 residues. The CDR3 spells CASSTRDYNEQFF. The CDR3 DNA reads as TGTGCCAGCAGCACCCGGGACTACAATGAGCAGTTCTTC. The full variable domain, in which reference TRBV7-6 and TRBJ2-1 provide the parts outside the CDR3, is GAGVSQSPRYKVTKRGQDVALRCDPISGHVSLYWYRQALGQGPEFLTYFNYEAQQDKSGLPNDRFSAERPEGSISTLTIQRTEQRDSAMYRCASSTRDYNEQFFGPGTRLTVL.

The sample holds a few counts of this clonotype. J is TRBJ2-1 and V is TRBV11-3; no definite D call. The CDR3 runs to 16 residues. V was shortened by 5 bases and J by 1 base, with 15 bases between the two germline ends. CDR1 is SGHNT and CDR2 is YENEEA in the germline V gene. The CDR3 sequence: CASSLNPDTSYNEQFF. CDR3 DNA sequence: TGTGCCAGCAGCCTGAACCCCGATACATCCTACAATGAGCAGTTCTTC.